The 3 T cell receptor beta chains reported below all come from one sample, sequenced in a study of blood T cell repertoires in COVID-19. The method was immunoSEQ multiplex PCR; TCRdb's version includes in-frame clones alone and lacks a portion of them. The sample holds under 200,000 clones, around 87% seen once. Material for sequencing was peripheral blood. The receptors come from a man aged 35-49 years with active or convalescent COVID-19.

The CDR3: CASSLGAYEQFF. DNA of the CDR3: TGCGCCAGCAGCTTGGGGGCATATGAGCAGTTCTTC. This chain uses TRBV5-1 with TRBJ2-1; no clear D gene. Trimming took 0 bases from V and 8 from J, leaving 6 bases between them. Germline V gene data show CDR1 as SGHRS and CDR2 as YFSETQ. This CDR3 contains 12 residues.

The V call is TRBV15, the J call TRBJ2-7; perhaps TRBD1 as D (5 bases). Deletions cut 0 bases from V and 4 bases from J, with 10 bases between. CDR1 LNHNV and CDR2 YYDKDF come from the germline V gene (reference sequence). This CDR3 is 14 amino acids long. CDR3 loop: CATSRDGAGYEQYF. The DNA for the CDR3 is TGTGCCACCAGCAGAGATGGTGCAGGGTACGAGCAGTACTTC.

The chain joins TRBV7-9 to TRBJ2-1; weak D call: TRBD1 (5 bases). The CDR3 extends over 12 amino acids. Germline-derived CDR1 and CDR2 are SEHNR and FQNEAQ (reference sequence). Trimming pared 7 bases from V and 10 bases from J, leaving 14 bases between. CDR3 loop: CASTLGQHEQFF. CDR3 DNA: TGTGCCAGCACCCTGGGGCAGCACGAGCAGTTCTTC.